The following is a TCR beta chain sequence with its context. This sample stems from a study of control samples from healthy donors and cancer patients. Sequenced by immunoSEQ multiplex PCR; TCRdb stores in-frame clones only, minus some. Altogether tens of thousands of clones are present, approximately 91% being singletons, with the ten largest covering 9.5% to 10%. Sequencing was performed on PBMCs. This receptor was taken from a woman in her fifties or sixties with colorectal cancer.

Here the CDR3 DNA reads TGTGCCAGCAGTTACTCGGGGTACCGAGCTAACTATGGCTACACCTTC. This codes for CASSYSGYRANYGYTF. This chain connects TRBV6-5 to TRBJ1-2; D remains unclear. CDR3 length: 16 residues. From germline, CDR1 is MNHEY and CDR2 SVGAGI. The V gene lost 0 bases and the J gene lost 0 bases, with 11 bases spanning the gap.